This TCR beta chain originates from a study of cytomegalovirus exposure and HLA in healthy donors. Both 60 Vbeta primers and 13 Jbeta primers went into the PCR. The assay was immunoSEQ multiplex PCR, and TCRdb's table has in-frame clones only and misses some. The data show about 140,000 clones, with about three quarters seen just once and roughly 1.2% held by the top ten. The CDR3 totals 13 residues. Germline CDR1 MNHEY, CDR2 SVGAGI. Trimming removed 6 bases at V and 8 bases at J, with 16 bases between. This receptor was identified in a male donor in good health and CMV-seropositive. The gene calls are TRBV6-5 and TRBJ1-2; a weak D match, TRBD1 (6 bases). The specimen was PBMCs. The CDR3 DNA sequence: TGTGCCAGCAGGTCTTCACAGGGTTCAGGCTACACCTTC. Encoded protein: CASRSSQGSGYTF.